This T cell receptor (beta chain) appears in the sequencing data of a study of shared clonotypes between healthy human individuals (dated by TCRdb to 2018 to 2021). Describing the broader study: The cohort comprised a couple of women and a few men aged 18 to 49 years. To estimate repertoire size and how much clonotype sharing occurs between individuals, the study deeply sequenced the blood TCR repertoires of five healthy adults. To increase sequencing depth and limit assay-specific biases, TCR repertoire library preparation and sequencing were carried out by different laboratories using diverse techniques. Between about 0.85 and 9.5 billion PBMCs per donor were obtained by leukapheresis. Overall results and qualifications from the work: Because the study included a small number of donors, the genetic and exposure-history diversity represented was limited. Sampling was restricted to blood, and TCR repertoires in tissues likely differ from the TCR repertoires found in blood. Pairwise subsampling led to the expectation that sequencing depth would affect the degree of clonotype sharing among donors.

Per the germline V gene, SGHDT is the CDR1 and YYEEEE is the CDR2. From cysteine to phenylalanine, the CDR3 is 15 amino acids long. CDR3 DNA only is kept here, 45 bases in frame from base 1. V is reduced by 2 bases and J by 8 bases, leaving a spacing of 17 bases between them. Using the deep immunoSEQ assay, multiplex PCR amplified TCR CDR3 regions from genomic DNA. Extracted genomic DNA from each cell subset was distributed evenly across all wells of several immunoSEQ 96-well plates, and each plate was treated as a replicate. For unsorted PBMC, roughly 0.3 ug genomic DNA, equal to roughly 33,000 T cell genomes, was loaded into each replicate PCR. Genomic DNA from unsorted PBMC was sequenced over ten immunoSEQ deep assay plates. The purified libraries were quantified using a Qubit 3.0 fluorometer, sized with a Bioanalyzer 2100, and then quantified again using the KAPA Library Quantification kit. Each immunoSEQ 96-well plate was sequenced on its own single-read 150-cycle Illumina NextSeq 550 flow cell. On the study's bioinformatics: The immunoSEQ output contained only junctional sequences without quality scores, so filtering could not match that applied to full-length reads. To assign V/J genes and CDR3, sequences were annotated against IMGT germline references using PyIR, a Python wrapper for IgBLAST v1.9. Reads were filtered out if the reads had weak V/J assignments (E-value above 1e-6), no CDR3, stop codons, out-of-frame junctions, or ambiguous translated residues. V3J clonotypes were defined as sequences sharing the same inferred V gene, J gene, and CDR3 amino acid sequence. Percentage overlap between repertoires was computed as shared unique clonotypes divided by the size of the smaller repertoire. Repertoire richness was assessed with RTK rarefaction, the Chao1 estimator, and Recon v2.1 estimates of unobserved clonotypes. TCRdb holds this immuneACCESS table with in-frame rearrangements only. Some clones are missing; in checked studies, unresolved V genes explain under half, and the rest has no known cause. V and J calls plus clone size are reproduced from that table; the DNA served to infer D and trimming. For this sample the table gives approximately 500,000 clones, of which around 74% were detected only once. Together, the top ten hold 10% to 15% of the sample.

The donors were healthy, HIV-negative adults who had no recently reported acute infections or vaccinations. All donors were Caucasian adults living in Nashville, Tennessee, USA. For unsorted samples, approximately 84 million PBMCs were counted, and genomic DNA was extracted using the QIAamp DNA Blood Mini kit. Blood was obtained by leukapheresis, after which PBMCs were separated by Ficoll-Histopaque density gradient centrifugation and cryopreserved in liquid nitrogen vapor phase. This clone was counted only a few times. What this receptor recognizes is not known. Qualities for individual bases were not recorded, and no much larger clone is one base off.

This TCR derives from a woman between 40 and 50 years old in good health. Some clones in this sample may be carry-over from other donors' samples. What was sequenced was PBMCs. This chain joins TRBV5-6 to TRBJ2-1, with the D gene not confidently named. The DNA is as follows: TGTGCCAGCAGCTTCGTCGACATGGATCTCGATGAGCAGTTCTTC. This encodes CASSFVDMDLDEQFF.